The rows below give T cell receptor beta chains drawn from one sample of a study of shared clonotypes between healthy human individuals. Assay: immunoSEQ multiplex PCR; the TCRdb copy retains only in-frame clones and omits some. The sample shows about 2.3 million clones, 93% of them seen only once. What was sequenced was naive CD4+ T cells from PBMCs. The source is a man between 18 and 35 years old in good health. Some clones in this sample may be carry-over from other donors' samples. Both conserved end residues are part of each CDR3. Each record gives: clone size, D gene, J gene, V gene, CDR3 length, CDR3 DNA, CDR3 protein. A D gene is named only where the DNA matches it firmly. Some rows mark clone size as missing; the rest say once, few, many or name a class of expanded clone.

>NA|NA|TRBJ2-2|TRBV7-2|13
TGTGCCAGCAGCTCAGCCTTGGCCGGGGAGCTGTTTTTT
CASSSALAGELFF
>NA|NA|TRBJ2-2|TRBV4-3|14
TGCGCCAGCAGCCAGCAGGGTGGGGTGGGGGAGCTGTTTTTT
CASSQQGGVGELFF
>NA|TRBD1|TRBJ2-7|TRBV19|14
TGTGCCAGTAGTTCCCGACAGGGGGCAGGGGAGCAGTACTTC
CASSSRQGAGEQYF
>NA|NA|TRBJ2-2|TRBV27|16
TGTGCCAGCAGTTTGGGACACCTAACTTACACCGGGGAGCTGTTTTTT
CASSLGHLTYTGELFF
>NA|TRBD1|TRBJ2-4|TRBV4-3|15
TGCGCCAGCAGCAAACTGGGGACAGGCAAAAACATTCAGTACTTC
CASSKLGTGKNIQYF
>NA|TRBD1|TRBJ1-1|TRBV5-1|18
TGCGCCAGCAGCTTGGAGGGCAGCAGGGGGGAACTTAACACTGAAGCTTTCTTT
CASSLEGSRGELNTEAFF
>NA|NA|TRBJ1-3|TRBV7-7|15
TGTGCCAGCAGCTTAGGCAGGGGCCCTGGAAACACCATATATTTT
CASSLGRGPGNTIYF
>NA|NA|TRBJ2-1|TRBV5-1|16
TGCGCCAGCAGCTTGGCCCCCCAGGCCTCCTACAATGAGCAGTTCTTC
CASSLAPQASYNEQFF
>NA|NA|TRBJ2-3|TRBV12-5|17
TGTGCTAGTTCCTTACATCTGGGCGGGACGAACACAGATACGCAGTATTTT
CASSLHLGGTNTDTQYF
>NA|NA|TRBJ1-4|TRBV6-5|14
TGTGCCAGCAGTTACTCGCGACAGAATGAAAAACTGTTTTTT
CASSYSRQNEKLFF
>NA|NA|TRBJ2-2|TRBV6-6|15
TGTGCCAGCAGTTACCCAGCGGTCGGGGCCGGGGAGCTGTTTTTT
CASSYPAVGAGELFF
>NA|NA|TRBJ2-1|TRBV7-3|13
TGTGCCAGCAGCTTACTGGCGGTAAATGAGCAGTTCTTC
CASSLLAVNEQFF
>NA|NA|TRBJ2-5|TRBV6-5|13
TGTGCCAGCAGGGAACAGGGAATTGGGACCCAGTACTTC
CASREQGIGTQYF
>NA|NA|TRBJ1-5|TRBV19|12
TGTGCCAGTCATTCCGGGAATCAGCCCCAGCATTTT
CASHSGNQPQHF
>NA|NA|TRBJ2-3|TRBV5-1|14
TGCGCCAGCAGCCTACACACACAGATAGATACGCAGTATTTT
CASSLHTQIDTQYF
>NA|NA|TRBJ1-2|TRBV5-1|14
TGCGCCAGCAGCCTGTCTGGGACCGGATATGGCTACACCTTC
CASSLSGTGYGYTF
>NA|NA|TRBJ1-1|TRBV28|16
TGTGCCAGCAGTTTCCTTTTGGAGGGGCTCGGAACTGAAGCTTTCTTT
CASSFLLEGLGTEAFF
>NA|NA|TRBJ2-5|TRBV5-4|14
TGTGCCAGCAGCTTGTCTGCGGGCGTTGAGACCCAGTACTTC
CASSLSAGVETQYF
>NA|NA|TRBJ2-7|TRBV11-2|15
TGTGCCAGCAGCCTCCGGGACTTTACCACCTACGAGCAGTACTTC
CASSLRDFTTYEQYF
>NA|NA|TRBJ1-2|TRBV6-5|15
TGTGCCAGCAGTTACGGGAGTGGGGCTAACTATGGCTACACCTTC
CASSYGSGANYGYTF
>NA|NA|TRBJ2-3|TRBV19|13
TGTGCCAGTAGTACACACAGGACAGATACGCAGTATTTT
CASSTHRTDTQYF
>NA|NA|TRBJ1-4|TRBV9|16
TGTGCCAGCAGCCCCCGTTCACCTGCAACTAATGAAAAACTGTTTTTT
CASSPRSPATNEKLFF
>NA|NA|TRBJ2-7|TRBV27|16
TGTGCCAGCAGAATCTCGGGTCTCCTAGCCCCTTACGAGCAGTACTTC
CASRISGLLAPYEQYF
>NA|NA|TRBJ1-5|TRBV6-4|16
TGTGCCAGCAGTCCCAATTACAGGGATAGCAATCAGCCCCAGCATTTT
CASSPNYRDSNQPQHF
>NA|NA|TRBJ2-7|TRBV5-4|14
TGTGCCAGCAGCCGGGACGCTGACGCCTACGAGCAGTACTTC
CASSRDADAYEQYF
>NA|TRBD2|TRBJ2-1|TRBV27|19
TGTGCCAGCAGTTTATCGTTGGGGAGGGGACTAGGGGTCCCCAATGAGCAGTTCTTC
CASSLSLGRGLGVPNEQFF
>once|TRBD2|TRBJ2-1|TRBV11-3|16
TGTGCCAGCAGCTTAGCTAGCTGGGCGGGAGGCAATGAGCAGTTCTTC
CASSLASWAGGNEQFF
>NA|NA|TRBJ2-3|TRBV7-2|17
TGTGCCAGCATCCCGTTAGGGGGGCAGTCCCCCACAGATACGCAGTATTTT
CASIPLGGQSPTDTQYF
>NA|TRBD2|TRBJ2-7|TRBV4-1|17
TGCGCCAGCAGCCAAGGACTAGCGGGACCGAGCTCCTACGAGCAGTACTTC
CASSQGLAGPSSYEQYF
>NA|NA|TRBJ1-2|TRBV7-2|13
TGTGCCAGCAGCTTAGGTTGGTTCGGTGGCTACACCTTC
CASSLGWFGGYTF
>NA|NA|TRBJ1-1|TRBV7-9|14
TGTGCCAGCAGCTTTTTCAGACAAAACACTGAAGCTTTCTTT
CASSFFRQNTEAFF
>NA|NA|TRBJ1-2|TRBV7-2|15
TGTGCCAGCAGCTTAGAGCACAGGTTTTACTATGGCTACACCTTC
CASSLEHRFYYGYTF
>NA|NA|TRBJ1-2|TRBV2|13
TGTGCCAGCAGTGGAGGGTATGACTATGGCTACACCTTC
CASSGGYDYGYTF
>few|TRBD1|TRBJ2-2|TRBV11-2|15
TGTGCCAGCAGCACCGGGACAGGGGATACCGGGGAGCTGTTTTTT
CASSTGTGDTGELFF
>NA|TRBD1|TRBJ1-2|TRBV4-2|15
TGTGCCAGCACCCCCACAGGGACAGGGCCCTATGGCTACACCTTC
CASTPTGTGPYGYTF